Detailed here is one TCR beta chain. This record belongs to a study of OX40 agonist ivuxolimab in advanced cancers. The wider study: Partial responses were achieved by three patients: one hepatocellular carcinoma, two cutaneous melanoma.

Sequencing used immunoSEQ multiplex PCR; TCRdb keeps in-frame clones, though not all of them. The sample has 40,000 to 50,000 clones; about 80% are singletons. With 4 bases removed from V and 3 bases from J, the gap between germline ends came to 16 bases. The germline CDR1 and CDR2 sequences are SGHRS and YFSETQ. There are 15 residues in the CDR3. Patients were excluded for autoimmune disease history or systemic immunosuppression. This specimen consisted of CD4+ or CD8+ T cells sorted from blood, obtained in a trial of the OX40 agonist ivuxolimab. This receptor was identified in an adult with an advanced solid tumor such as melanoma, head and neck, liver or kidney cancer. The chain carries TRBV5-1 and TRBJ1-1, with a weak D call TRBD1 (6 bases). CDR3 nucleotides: TGCGCCAGCAGCACCGTCGGACAGTTTTACACTGAAGCTTTCTTT. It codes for CASSTVGQFYTEAFF.